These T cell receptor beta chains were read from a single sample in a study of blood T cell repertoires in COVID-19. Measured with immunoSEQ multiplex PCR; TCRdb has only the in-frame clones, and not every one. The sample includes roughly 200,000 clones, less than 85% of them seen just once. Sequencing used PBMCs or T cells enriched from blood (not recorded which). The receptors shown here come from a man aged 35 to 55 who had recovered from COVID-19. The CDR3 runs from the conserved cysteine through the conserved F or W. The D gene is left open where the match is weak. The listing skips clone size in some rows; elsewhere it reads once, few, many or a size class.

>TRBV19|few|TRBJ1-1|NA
CASSSAGDRGAFF
TGTGCCAGTAGTTCAGCCGGTGATCGGGGGGCTTTCTTT
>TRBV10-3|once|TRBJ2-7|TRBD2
CAISERRLAGVDEQYF
TGTGCCATCAGTGAGAGAAGACTAGCGGGAGTCGACGAGCAGTACTTC
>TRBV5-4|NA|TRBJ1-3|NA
CASSRSLFSGSANTIYF
TGTGCCAGCAGCCGATCCCTTTTCTCAGGGTCTGCAAACACCATATATTTT
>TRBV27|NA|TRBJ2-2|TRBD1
CASSFGTATGELFF
TGTGCCAGCAGTTTCGGGACAGCCACCGGGGAGCTGTTTTTT
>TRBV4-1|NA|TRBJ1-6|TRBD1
CASSLLRTGQSPLHF
TGCGCCAGCAGCCTTCTTCGGACAGGGCAATCACCCCTCCACTTT
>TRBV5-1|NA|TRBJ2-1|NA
CASSLEGESSYNEQFF
TGCGCCAGCAGCTTGGAGGGGGAGAGCTCCTACAATGAGCAGTTCTTC
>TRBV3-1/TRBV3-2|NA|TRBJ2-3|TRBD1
CASSPSRTGGLSTDTQYF
TGTGCCAGCAGCCCCTCCAGGACAGGGGGCCTCAGCACAGATACGCAGTATTTT
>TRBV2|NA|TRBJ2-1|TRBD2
CALRGSQSYNEQFF
TGTGCCCTTCGCGGGAGCCAATCCTACAATGAGCAGTTCTTC
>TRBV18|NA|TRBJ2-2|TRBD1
CASSELTGGTGELFF
TGTGCCAGCTCCGAGCTGACAGGGGGCACCGGGGAGCTGTTTTTT
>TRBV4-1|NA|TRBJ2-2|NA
CASSQARGQNTGELFF
TGCGCCAGCAGCCAAGCACGCGGGCAGAACACCGGGGAGCTGTTTTTT
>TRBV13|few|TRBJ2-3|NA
CASSLNVFGDSASTDTQYF
TGTGCCAGCAGCTTAAATGTTTTCGGTGACAGTGCTAGCACAGATACGCAGTATTTT
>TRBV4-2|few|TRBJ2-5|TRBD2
CASRSLAGEAETQYF
TGTGCCAGCAGATCACTAGCGGGAGAGGCAGAGACCCAGTACTTC
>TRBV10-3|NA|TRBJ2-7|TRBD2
CAISGGGRGPYEQYF
TGTGCCATCAGTGGGGGGGGACGCGGTCCCTACGAGCAGTACTTC
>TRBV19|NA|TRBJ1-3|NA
CASNWGGFGNTIYF
TGTGCCAGTAATTGGGGGGGATTCGGAAACACCATATATTTT
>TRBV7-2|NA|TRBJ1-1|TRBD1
CASSLSGGGTEAFF
TGTGCCAGCAGCTTATCAGGGGGCGGCACTGAAGCTTTCTTT
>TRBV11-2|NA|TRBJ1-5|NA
CASSLGGGYQPQHF
TGTGCCAGCAGCTTAGGAGGCGGGTATCAGCCCCAGCATTTT
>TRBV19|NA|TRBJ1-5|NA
CASSAATAGQPQHF
TGTGCCAGTAGTGCAGCTACCGCCGGGCAGCCCCAGCATTTT
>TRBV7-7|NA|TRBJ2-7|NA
CASSFPLLQGPEPYEQYF
TGTGCTAGCAGCTTCCCCCTGCTACAGGGACCCGAGCCCTACGAGCAGTACTTC
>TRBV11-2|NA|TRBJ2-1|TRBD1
CASSSGTGVNEQFF
TGTGCCAGCAGCTCCGGGACAGGGGTCAATGAGCAGTTCTTC
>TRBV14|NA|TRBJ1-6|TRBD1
CASSPTGGSYNSPLHF
TGTGCCAGCAGCCCAACAGGGGGTTCCTATAATTCACCCCTCCACTTT
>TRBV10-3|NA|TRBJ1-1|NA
CAISESEESQAFF
TGTGCCATCAGTGAGTCGGAGGAGAGTCAAGCTTTCTTT
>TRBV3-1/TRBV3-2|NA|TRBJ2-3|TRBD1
CASKGLGQGVDTQYF
TGTGCCAGCAAAGGTCTGGGACAGGGAGTAGATACGCAGTATTTT
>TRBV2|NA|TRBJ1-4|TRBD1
CASSGDRDRGGEKLFF
TGTGCCAGCAGTGGGGACCGGGACAGGGGCGGTGAAAAACTGTTTTTT
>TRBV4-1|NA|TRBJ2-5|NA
CASSRAIPAGETQYF
TGCGCCAGCAGCCGGGCTATACCCGCTGGCGAGACCCAGTACTTC
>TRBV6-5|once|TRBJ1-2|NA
CASSYQGGSDYGYTF
TGTGCCAGCAGTTACCAGGGAGGGTCGGACTATGGCTACACCTTC
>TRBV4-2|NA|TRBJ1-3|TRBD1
CASSQDVIRGYGNTIYF
TGTGCCAGCAGCCAAGATGTTATCAGGGGGTATGGAAACACCATATATTTT
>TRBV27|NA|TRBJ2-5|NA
CASSPEAEYEETQYF
TGTGCCAGCAGTCCTGAGGCCGAATACGAAGAGACCCAGTACTTC
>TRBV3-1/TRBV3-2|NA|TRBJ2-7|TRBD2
CASSPGTSGIYEQYF
TGTGCCAGCAGCCCGGGGACTAGCGGGATATACGAGCAGTACTTC
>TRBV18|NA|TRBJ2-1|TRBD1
CASSPPGQAPGNEQFF
TGTGCCAGCTCACCACCTGGACAGGCTCCTGGCAATGAGCAGTTCTTC
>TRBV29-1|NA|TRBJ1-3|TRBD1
CSVQTGIISGNTIYF
TGCAGCGTTCAGACAGGGATTATCTCTGGAAACACCATATATTTT
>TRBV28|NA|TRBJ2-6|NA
CASSSPGRRGANVLTF
TGTGCCAGCAGTTCCCCCGGGAGAAGGGGGGCCAACGTCCTGACTTTC
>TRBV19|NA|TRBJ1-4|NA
CASRKNRVEKLFF
TGTGCCAGTAGGAAAAACAGGGTTGAAAAACTGTTTTTT
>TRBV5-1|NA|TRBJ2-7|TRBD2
CASSFATSRYEQYF
TGCGCCAGCAGCTTCGCGACTAGCAGGTACGAGCAGTACTTC
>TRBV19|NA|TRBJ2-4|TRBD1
CASSIVWDSWAKNIQYF
TGTGCCAGTAGTATAGTTTGGGACAGTTGGGCCAAAAACATTCAGTACTTC
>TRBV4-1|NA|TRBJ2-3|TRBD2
CASSRTLTGGRAPDTQYF
TGCGCCAGCAGCCGGACTCTGACTGGAGGGAGGGCCCCAGATACGCAGTATTTT
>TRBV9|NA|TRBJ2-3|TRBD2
CASSVKAGAADTQYF
TGTGCCAGCAGCGTGAAAGCGGGAGCGGCAGATACGCAGTATTTT
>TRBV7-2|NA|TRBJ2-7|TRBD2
CASSSSPAGGAYEQYF
TGTGCCAGCAGCTCTTCCCCAGCGGGGGGGGCCTACGAGCAGTACTTC
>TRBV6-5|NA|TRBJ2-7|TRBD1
CASSPAGGASYEQYF
TGTGCCAGCAGCCCCGCAGGGGGCGCTTCCTACGAGCAGTACTTC
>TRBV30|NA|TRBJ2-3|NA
CAWSVLVSTDTQYF
TGTGCCTGGAGTGTACTTGTGAGCACAGATACGCAGTATTTT